Below, one T cell receptor beta chain is given with its context. What it binds is not known. The data originate from a study of shared clonotypes between healthy human individuals. General study points: Depth of sequencing was expected to influence donor clonotype sharing.

Donors included only healthy HIV-negative adults lacking recent acute infections or vaccinations. Genomic DNA for unsorted samples was obtained from some 100 million PBMCs. How the authors handled the data: Filtering differed for immunoSEQ, which gave only junction sequences without quality scores. Measured with immunoSEQ multiplex PCR; TCRdb has only the in-frame clones, and not every one. The V and J calls and the clone size are those of that table, but D and trimming were determined from the DNA. Of approximately 500,000 clones in the sample, about 80% were seen once. The CDR3 loop spans 17 amino acids. The germline V gene encodes CDR1 SGHVS and CDR2 FQNEAQ. V lost 1 base, J lost 6 bases, and 21 bases lay in between.

This chain connects TRBV7-8 to TRBJ1-2; tentative D call: TRBD1 (5 bases). The material sequenced was PBMCs. This receptor was identified in a middle-aged woman in good health. Some clones in this sample may be carry-over from other donors' samples. Written as DNA, the CDR3 is TGTGCCAGCAGCTTAGGGTTTCCGGAGACGGGGCTGAATGGCTACACCTTC. Translated, it gives CASSLGFPETGLNGYTF.